Sequencing of this TCR beta chain was carried out in a study of T-cell memory formation after mild COVID-19. TCRdb reprocessed the 5' RACE reads via MiXCR and lists one record per CDR3 protein. Counted here are around 260,000 distinct CDR3 sequences, 16% occurring once; the ten biggest clones make up 22%. Germline V CDR1 and CDR2: SGDLS, YYNGEE. The CDR3 totals 13 residues. With 0 bases removed from V and 4 bases from J, the gap between germline ends came to 7 bases. This chain joins TRBV9 and TRBJ1-2; D unclear. The specimen was PBMCs or a T cell subset sorted from them (not recorded which). The origin of this receptor is a young man who had mild COVID-19 (a few samples of this study predate the infection). Cell type and time point are not known. In DNA, the CDR3 is TGTGCCAGCAGCGTAGAAGGGTCCTATGGCTACACCTTC. Its protein is CASSVEGSYGYTF.